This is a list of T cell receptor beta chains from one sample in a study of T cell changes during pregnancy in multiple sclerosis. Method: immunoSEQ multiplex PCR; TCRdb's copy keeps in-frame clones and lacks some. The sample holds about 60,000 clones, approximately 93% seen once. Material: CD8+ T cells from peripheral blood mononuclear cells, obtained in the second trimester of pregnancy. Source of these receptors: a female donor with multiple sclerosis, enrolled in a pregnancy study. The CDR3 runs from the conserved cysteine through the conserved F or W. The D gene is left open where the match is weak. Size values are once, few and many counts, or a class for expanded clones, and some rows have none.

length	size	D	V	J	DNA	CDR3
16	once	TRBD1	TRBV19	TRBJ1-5	TGTGCCAGTAGTATGGGGACAGGGATTATCAATCAGCCCCAGCATTTT	CASSMGTGIINQPQHF
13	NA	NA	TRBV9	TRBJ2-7	TGTGCCAGCAGCGATGACAGAGCCTACGAGCAGTACTTC	CASSDDRAYEQYF
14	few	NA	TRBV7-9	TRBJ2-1	TGTGCCAGCAGCCCCTGGGACAACTACAATGAGCAGTTCTTC	CASSPWDNYNEQFF
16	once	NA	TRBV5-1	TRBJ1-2	TGCGCCAGCAGCTCCCCCGGTGGGACTTTCAACTATGGCTACACCTTC	CASSSPGGTFNYGYTF
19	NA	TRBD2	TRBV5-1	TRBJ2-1	TGCGCCAGCAGCGCCTGGACTAGCGGGAGTTCCATGGTGGGCAATGAGCAGTTCTTC	CASSAWTSGSSMVGNEQFF
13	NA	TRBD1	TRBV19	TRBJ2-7	TGTGCCAGTACCGACAGGGGAGTCTACGAGCAGTACTTC	CASTDRGVYEQYF
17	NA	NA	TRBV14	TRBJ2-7	TGTGCCAGCAGCCAAGTCGCCTTCGGGGGACCCGTCTACGAGCAGTACTTC	CASSQVAFGGPVYEQYF
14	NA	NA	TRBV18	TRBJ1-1	TGTGCCAGCTCACCGGCACAGGGTCACACTGAAGCTTTCTTT	CASSPAQGHTEAFF
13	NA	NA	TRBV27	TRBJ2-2	TGTGCCAGCAGTTTAGGAGGGATCGGGGAGCTGTTTTTT	CASSLGGIGELFF
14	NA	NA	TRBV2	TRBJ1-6	TGTGCCAGCGGGGGGTTCGCCTCTGATTCACCCCTCCACTTT	CASGGFASDSPLHF
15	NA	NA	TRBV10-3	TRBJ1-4	TGTGCCATCAGTGCTGCGGATGCAACTAATGAAAAACTGTTTTTT	CAISAADATNEKLFF
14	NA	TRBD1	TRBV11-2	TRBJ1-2	TGTGCCAGCAGCTCGCGACAGGGGGCTAGAGGCTACACCTTC	CASSSRQGARGYTF
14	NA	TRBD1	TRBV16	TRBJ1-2	TGTGCCAGCAGCGAAGCAGACAGGGGGGTCGGCTACACCTTC	CASSEADRGVGYTF
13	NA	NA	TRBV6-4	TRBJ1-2	TGTGCCAGCAGTGGGCCAATTAACTATGGCTACACCTTC	CASSGPINYGYTF
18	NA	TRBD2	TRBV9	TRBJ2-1	TGTGCCAGCAGCTCAACTATCTCACTAGCGGCCCCCTACAATGAGCAGTTCTTC	CASSSTISLAAPYNEQFF
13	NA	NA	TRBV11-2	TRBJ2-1	TGTGCCAGCTCGGGGGGCCCAATCAATGAGCAGTTCTTC	CASSGGPINEQFF
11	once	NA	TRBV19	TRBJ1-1	TGTGCCAGTAGTATAAGCGGCGAGGCTTTCTTT	CASSISGEAFF
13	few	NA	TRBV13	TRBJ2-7	TGTGCCAGCAGTTCCCCCGCAGGGGACGAGCAGTACTTC	CASSSPAGDEQYF
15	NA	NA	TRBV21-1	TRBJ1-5	TGTGCCAGCAGTCCCCGGACAGGGGGCAATCAGCCCCAGCATTTT	CASSPRTGGNQPQHF
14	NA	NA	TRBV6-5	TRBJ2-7	TGTGCCAGCAGTTACTCAGGGGGGGACTACGAGCAGTACTTC	CASSYSGGDYEQYF
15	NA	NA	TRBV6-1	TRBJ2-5	TGTGCCAGCAGGGGAGCCTCGGCAGGGGAAGAGACCCAGTACTTC	CASRGASAGEETQYF
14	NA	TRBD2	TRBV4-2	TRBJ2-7	TGTGCCAGCAGCCAAGAGCTAGCGGGGACGGGGCAGTACTTC	CASSQELAGTGQYF
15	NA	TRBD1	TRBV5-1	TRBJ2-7	TGCGCCAGCAGCCTCCGGGACAGCTCCCTCTACGAGCAGTACTTC	CASSLRDSSLYEQYF
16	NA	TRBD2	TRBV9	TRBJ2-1	TGTGCCAGCAGCCCTCGTGGGGGGGGCTCCTACAATGAGCAGTTCTTC	CASSPRGGGSYNEQFF
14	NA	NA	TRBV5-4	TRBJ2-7	TGTGCCAGCAGCCTAGGGGACACCATCTACGAGCAGTACTTC	CASSLGDTIYEQYF
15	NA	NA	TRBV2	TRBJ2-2	TGTGCCAGCAGTCCTCAGGGGACGTTGGCCGGGGAGCTGTTTTTT	CASSPQGTLAGELFF
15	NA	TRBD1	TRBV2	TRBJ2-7	TGTGCCAGCCCGGGGAGCAGGACAGGGACCCACGAGCAGTACTTC	CASPGSRTGTHEQYF
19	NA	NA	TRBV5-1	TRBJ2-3	TGCGCCAGCAGCTTGGAATCCTTAGGTGTCAGGGGTAGCACAGATACGCAGTATTTT	CASSLESLGVRGSTDTQYF
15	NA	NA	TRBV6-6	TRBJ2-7	TGTGCCAGCAGTTACTCGAATCTGGGGCGATACGAGCAGTACTTC	CASSYSNLGRYEQYF
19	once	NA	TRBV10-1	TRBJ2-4	TGCGCCAGCAGCACCGGGACATGGGGAACCCCGGGGCCCAAAAACATTCAGTACTTC	CASSTGTWGTPGPKNIQYF
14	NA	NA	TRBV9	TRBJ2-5	TGTGCCAGCAGCGCGGGGGGCCTCCACGAGACCCAGTACTTC	CASSAGGLHETQYF
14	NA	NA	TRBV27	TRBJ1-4	TGTGCCAGCAGTTTAAGTCGGGGAGGTGAAAAACTGTTTTTT	CASSLSRGGEKLFF
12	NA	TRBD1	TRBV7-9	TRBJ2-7	TGTGCCAGCAGCCAGGGGGCCTACGAGCAGTACTTC	CASSQGAYEQYF
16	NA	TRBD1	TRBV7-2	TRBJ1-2	TGTGCCAGCAGCACCAGTCGGACAGGGAAAGTTTATGGCTACACCTTC	CASSTSRTGKVYGYTF
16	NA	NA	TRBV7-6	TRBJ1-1	TGTGCCAGCAGCTTAAGGGGCCGAGGGGGGGCCACTGAAGCTTTCTTT	CASSLRGRGGATEAFF
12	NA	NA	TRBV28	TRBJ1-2	TGTGCCAGCACCACAGGCGTCTATGGCTACACCTTC	CASTTGVYGYTF
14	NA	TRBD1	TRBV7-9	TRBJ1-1	TGTGCCAGCAGCCCCGGACAGGATCCTTTTCAATCTTTCTTT	CASSPGQDPFQSFF
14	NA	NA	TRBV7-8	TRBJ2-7	TGTGCCAGCAGCTTAGCGGGGCAGGGTGGCGAGCAGTACTTC	CASSLAGQGGEQYF
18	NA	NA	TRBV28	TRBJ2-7	TGTGCCAGCAGTTTATCGATAGGGGGGCGCAGGGGGTTACACGAGCAGTACTTC	CASSLSIGGRRGLHEQYF
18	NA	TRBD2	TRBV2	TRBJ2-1	TGTGCCAGCAAGGAGAACTCGGGGGCTAGCGGGAGCTACAATGAGCAGTTCTTC	CASKENSGASGSYNEQFF
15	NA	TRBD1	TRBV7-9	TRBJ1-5	TGTGCCAGCAGCCCCCTGGACAGGACGGAGGAACCCCAGCATTTT	CASSPLDRTEEPQHF
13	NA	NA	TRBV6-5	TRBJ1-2	TGTGCCAGCAGGCTAGGAGCTAACTATGGCTACACCTTC	CASRLGANYGYTF
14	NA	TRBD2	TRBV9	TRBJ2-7	TGTGCCAGCAGCGCGCAGGGAGGGGACTACGAGCAGTACTTC	CASSAQGGDYEQYF
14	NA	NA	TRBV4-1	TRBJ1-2	TGCGCCAGCAGCCAAGCTCCGGGGGACTATGGCTACACCTTC	CASSQAPGDYGYTF
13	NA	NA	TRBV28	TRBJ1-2	TGTGCCAGCATCTCGGGGGGGAGCTATGGCTACACCTTC	CASISGGSYGYTF
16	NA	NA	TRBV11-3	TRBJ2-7	TGTGCCAGCAGCCTATCGGCCGAGACAGGCGCCTACGAGCAGTACTTC	CASSLSAETGAYEQYF
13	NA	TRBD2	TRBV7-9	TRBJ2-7	TGTGCCAGCAGCTTAAACGGGGGGTACGAGCAGTACTTC	CASSLNGGYEQYF
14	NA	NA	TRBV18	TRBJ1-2	TGTGCCAGCTCCGACCCTACACGGGACTATGGCTACACCTTC	CASSDPTRDYGYTF
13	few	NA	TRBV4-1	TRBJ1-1	TGCGCCAGCAGCCAAGTCGGGAACACTGAAGCTTTCTTT	CASSQVGNTEAFF
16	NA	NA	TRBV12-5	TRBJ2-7	TGTGCTAGTGGTTTGGTACCAGGGGACCCTCTTTACGAGCAGTACTTC	CASGLVPGDPLYEQYF
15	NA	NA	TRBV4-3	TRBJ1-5	TGCGCCAGCAGCCAAGAAAGAGGGCCTGGGCAGCCCCAGCATTTT	CASSQERGPGQPQHF
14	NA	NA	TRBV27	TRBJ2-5	TGTGCCAGCAGTCCTTACCAGGGCCAAGAGACCCAGTACTTC	CASSPYQGQETQYF
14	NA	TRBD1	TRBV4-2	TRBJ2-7	TGTGCCAGCAGCCGGAGACAGGGGGAAGGAGAGCAGTACTTC	CASSRRQGEGEQYF
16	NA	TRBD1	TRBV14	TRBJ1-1	TGTGCCAGCAGCCCACTGGACAGGTCCTTGAACACTGAAGCTTTCTTT	CASSPLDRSLNTEAFF
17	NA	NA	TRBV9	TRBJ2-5	TGTGCCAGCAGCGTAGGTTCGTGGAGGACGGCCCGAGAGACCCAGTACTTC	CASSVGSWRTARETQYF